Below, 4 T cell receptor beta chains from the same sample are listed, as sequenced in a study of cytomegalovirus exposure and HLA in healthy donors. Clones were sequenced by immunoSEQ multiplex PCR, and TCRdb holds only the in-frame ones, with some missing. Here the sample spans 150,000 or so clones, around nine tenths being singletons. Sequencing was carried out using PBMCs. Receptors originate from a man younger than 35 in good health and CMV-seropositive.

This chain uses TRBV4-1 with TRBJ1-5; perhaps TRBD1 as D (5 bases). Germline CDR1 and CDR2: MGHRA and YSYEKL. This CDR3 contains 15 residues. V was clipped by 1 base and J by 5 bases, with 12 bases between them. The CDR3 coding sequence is TGCGCCAGCAGCCAAGGCTCGGGGGGGTATCAGCCCCAGCATTTT. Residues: CASSQGSGGYQPQHF.

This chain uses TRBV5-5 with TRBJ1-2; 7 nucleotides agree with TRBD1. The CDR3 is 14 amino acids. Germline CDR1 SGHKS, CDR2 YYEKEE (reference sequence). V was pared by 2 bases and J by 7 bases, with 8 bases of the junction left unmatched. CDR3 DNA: TGTGCCAGCAGCTTCTCGGGGCAGGGGGGTGGCTACACCTTC. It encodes CASSFSGQGGGYTF.

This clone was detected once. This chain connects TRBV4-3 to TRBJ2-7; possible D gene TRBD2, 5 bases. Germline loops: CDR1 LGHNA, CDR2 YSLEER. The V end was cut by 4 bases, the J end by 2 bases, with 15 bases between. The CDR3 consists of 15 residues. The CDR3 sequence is CASSRPGLRPYEQYF. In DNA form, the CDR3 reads TGCGCCAGCAGCCGACCCGGACTCAGACCCTACGAGCAGTACTTC.

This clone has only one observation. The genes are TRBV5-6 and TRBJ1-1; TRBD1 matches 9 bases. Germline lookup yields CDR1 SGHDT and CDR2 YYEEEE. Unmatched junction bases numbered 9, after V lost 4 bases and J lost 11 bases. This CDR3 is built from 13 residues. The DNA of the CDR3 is TGTGCCAGCAGCGAGGACAGGGGCGGTGAGGCTTTCTTT. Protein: CASSEDRGGEAFF. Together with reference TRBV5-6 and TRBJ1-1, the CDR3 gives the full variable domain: DAGVTQSPTHLIKTRGQQVTLRCSPKSGHDTVSWYQQALGQGPQFIFQYYEEEERQRGNFPDRFSGHQFPNYSSELNVNALLLGDSALYLCASSEDRGGEAFFGQGTRLTVV.